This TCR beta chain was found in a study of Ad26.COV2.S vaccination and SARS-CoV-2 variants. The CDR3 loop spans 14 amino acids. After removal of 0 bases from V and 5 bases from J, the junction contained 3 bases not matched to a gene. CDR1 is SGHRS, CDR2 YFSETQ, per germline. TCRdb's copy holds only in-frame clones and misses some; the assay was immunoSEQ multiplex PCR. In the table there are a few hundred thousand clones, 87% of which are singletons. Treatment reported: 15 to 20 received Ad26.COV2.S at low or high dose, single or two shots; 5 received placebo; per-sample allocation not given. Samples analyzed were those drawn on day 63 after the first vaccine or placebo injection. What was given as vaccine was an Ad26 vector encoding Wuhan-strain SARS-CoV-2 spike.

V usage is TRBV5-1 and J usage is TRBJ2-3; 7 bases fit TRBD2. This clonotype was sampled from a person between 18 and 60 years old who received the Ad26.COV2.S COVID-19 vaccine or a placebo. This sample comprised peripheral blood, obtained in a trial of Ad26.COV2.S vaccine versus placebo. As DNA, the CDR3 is TGCGCCAGCAGCTTGGTTCTAGCGGTAGATACGCAGTATTTT. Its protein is CASSLVLAVDTQYF.